This record concerns one T cell receptor beta chain sequence. The entry originates in a study of blood T cell repertoires in COVID-19. Study information: The origin of the acute and convalescent COVID-19 samples was the United States, Italy and Spain.

Method: immunoSEQ multiplex PCR; TCRdb's copy keeps in-frame clones and lacks some. This table has almost 400,000 clones, roughly 90% appearing once. Trimming at V came to 4 bases and at J to 1 base, leaving 14 bases not matched to a gene. Germline CDR1 and CDR2: SGDLS and YYNGEE. The CDR3 covers 19 residues. Recovered Cohort 3 donors showed two negative PCRs, clearance, or symptom resolution. The source is a woman in her twenties or thirties who had recovered from COVID-19. Sequenced material: PBMCs or T cells enriched from blood (not recorded which). The rearrangement uses TRBV9 and TRBJ2-2, with 9 bases fitting TRBD1. The CDR3 DNA reads as TGTGCCAGCAGCACCCCCGCCCCCGGGACAGGGCTGAACACCGGGGAGCTGTTTTTT. Translation: CASSTPAPGTGLNTGELFF. The variable domain in full, completed from reference TRBV9 and TRBJ2-2, reads DSGVTQTPKHLITATGQRVTLRCSPRSGDLSVYWYQQSLDQGLQFLIQYYNGEERAKGNILERFSAQQFPDLHSELNLSSLELGDSALYFCASSTPAPGTGLNTGELFFGEGSRLTVL.